This T cell receptor beta chain was found in a study of T-cell memory formation after mild COVID-19. Germline CDR1 and CDR2: PRHDT and FYEKMQ (reference sequence). The ends were cut back, 1 base at V and 8 bases at J, with 11 bases in the middle. The CDR3 extends over 13 amino acids. TCRdb recomputed calls from the 5' RACE reads with MiXCR, one row per CDR3 protein. The sample holds 350,000 or so distinct CDR3 sequences, 10% to 15% seen once. The genes are TRBV13 and TRBJ1-2; no clear D. The specimen sequenced was PBMCs or a T cell subset sorted from them (not recorded which). This TCR was sampled from a man between 18 and 35 years old who had mild COVID-19 (a few samples of this study predate the infection). Cell type and time point are not known. CDR3 sequence (DNA): TGTGCCAGCAGCTTAGATCGCTTTCCCGGCTACACCTTC. Translation gives CASSLDRFPGYTF.